These 18 T cell receptor beta chains were sequenced from one sample in a study of tissue T cells after allogeneic stem cell transplantation. As to time point: mouse harvest day 14 after allogeneic transplant. Mouse grafts combined 10^7 T-cell-depleted bone marrow cells with 10^6 splenic CD5+ T cells. Produced via immunoSEQ multiplex PCR; TCRdb's table is partial and in-frame only. The sample consists of about 6,000 clones, 40% to 55% of them appearing once. The sequenced sample consisted of gut tissue. The receptors were gathered from a female BALB/c mouse given C57BL/6 T cells with graft-versus-host disease after an allogeneic hematopoietic cell transplant.

This clone came up a few times. Each gene name is a mouse one. The sequenced fragment ends 1 residue before the CDR3 boundary, so the rest is inferred from the germline J gene. The chain uses TRBV12-1 and TRBJ1-1; TRBD1 matches 10 bases. The V and J ends lost 3 bases and 8 bases, in that order; junction bases with no gene match: 2. Per the germline V gene, CDR1 is SGHSN and CDR2 is HYEKVE. The CDR3 length is 12 residues. The covered CDR3 bases are TGTGCCAGCTCTAGACAGGGGGCCGAAGTCTTC. Translated, it gives CASSRQGAEVF. The CDR3 reads in full as CASSRQGAEVFF.

On this clone itself: A read error may produce the germline difference seen at one junction end. Gene labels here are mouse ones. The CDR3 end is not reached by the read, which stops 1 residue before it; the germline J gene fills it in. The chain is built from TRBV26 and TRBJ2-2; 8 bases fit TRBD2. Germline assignment: CDR1 KGHPV and CDR2 FQNQEV (reference sequence). CDR3 length: 14 amino acids. The CDR3 sequence: CAGRTGRNTGQLYF. The CDR3 DNA, read in part, is TGTGCCGGCAGGACTGGGAGAAACACCGGGCAGCTCTAC.

In its sample, this clone ranks as large. Here the gene names and germline are mouse. The read terminates 1 residue before the CDR3 end, so the remaining end is supplied by the germline J gene. The rearrangement links TRBV2 to TRBJ2-7; the D gene is possibly TRBD2 (6 bases). Germline-derived CDR1 and CDR2 are LGHNA and YSYQKL. Between the trimmed V and J ends, which lost 0 bases and 4 bases, there was a span of 10 bases. The CDR3 runs 14 residues. The chain's CDR3 is CASSQDLGTYEQYF. The covered CDR3 bases are TGTGCCAGCAGCCAAGATCTGGGGACTTATGAACAGTAC.

With respect to this clone: Gene labels here are mouse ones. The read stops 1 residue short of the end of the CDR3; the missing end is completed from the germline J gene. The chain uses TRBV16 and TRBJ2-2; D is undetermined. This CDR3 has 13 residues. V was pared by 4 bases and J by 0 bases, with 3 bases between. Germline V CDR1 and CDR2: SGHSA, FRNQAP. The DNA read from the CDR3 is TGTGCAAGCAGCTCCGCAAACACCGGGCAGCTCTAC. Protein: CASSSANTGQLY. The complete CDR3 protein is CASSSANTGQLYF. Combining the CDR3 with reference TRBV16 and TRBJ2-2 gives the whole variable domain NAGVIQTPRHKVTGKGQEATLWCEPISGHSAVFWYRQTIVQGLEFLTYFRNQAPIDDSGMPKERFSAQMPNQSHSTLKIQSTQPQDSAVYLCASSSANTGQLYFGEGSKLTVL.

A remark on this clone: Gene and germline names: mouse. From the germline J gene comes the end of the CDR3, since the read stops 1 residue before it. This rearrangement joins TRBV29 to TRBJ2-1; D gene unclear. From germline, CDR1 is MSHET and CDR2 SYDVDS. Between the trimmed V and J ends, which lost 3 bases and 3 bases, there was a span of 9 bases. This CDR3 has 14 amino acids. CDR3 DNA, as far as it was read: TGTGCTAGCAGTTTCAGCCAGGTCTATGCTGAGCAGTTC. It encodes CASSFSQVYAEQF. In full, the CDR3 reads CASSFSQVYAEQFF.

Note on this clone: The genes are named according to mouse. The CDR3 end is not reached by the read, which stops 1 residue before it; the germline J gene fills it in. The genes are TRBV3 and TRBJ1-4; TRBD1 might be the D (6 bases). CDR1 is SNHLY, CDR2 FYNGKV, per germline (reference sequence). This CDR3 is 14 amino acids long. V lost 2 bases and J 7 bases, leaving 11 bases between the germline ends. The covered CDR3 bases are TGTGCCAGCAGCTTAAGGGGGGCCCGCGAAAGATTATTT. It encodes CASSLRGARERLF. In full, the CDR3 reads CASSLRGARERLFF.

Points on this clone: Any gene name here is a mouse gene name. The read terminates 1 residue before the CDR3 end, so the remaining end is supplied by the germline J gene. The V and J genes are TRBV26 and TRBJ2-5, with TRBD2 matching 8 bases. Per the germline V gene, CDR1 is KGHPV and CDR2 is FQNQEV (reference sequence). The CDR3 totals 14 residues. V lost 4 bases and J lost 4; bases outside the gene matches: 4. The chain's CDR3 is CASSPWGAKDTQYF. The sequenced part of the CDR3 DNA is TGTGCCAGCAGTCCCTGGGGGGCGAAAGACACCCAGTAC.

The sample holds a few counts of this clone. Gene and germline names: mouse. Read data end 1 residue before the CDR3 end; the end is taken from the germline J gene. This rearrangement joins TRBV26 to TRBJ2-7, with 10 bases identical to TRBD2. The V segment lost 6 bases and the J segment 2 bases; nucleotides outside the gene matches: 1. CDR3 length: 13 residues. Looked up from germline, CDR1 is KGHPV and CDR2 is FQNQEV (reference sequence). CDR3 DNA (partial): TGTGCCAGCAGGGGACTGGGGCCCTATGAACAGTAC. Translating gives CASRGLGPYEQY. The CDR3 as a whole reads CASRGLGPYEQYF. Combining the CDR3 with reference TRBV26 and TRBJ2-7 gives the whole variable domain NSKVIQTPRYLVKGQGQKAKMRCIPEKGHPVVFWYQQNKNNEFKFLINFQNQEVLQQIDMTEKRFSAECPSNSPCSLEIQSSEAGDSALYLCASRGLGPYEQYFGPGTRLTVL.

By sample share, this clone is medium-sized. The genes and germline here are from mouse. CDR3 bases read: TGTGCCAGCAGTGACATCCAAGACACCCAGTAC. The encoded protein is CASSDIQDTQY. The CDR3, in full, reads CASSDIQDTQYF. The rearrangement links TRBV13-1 to TRBJ2-5, with D unclear. Read data end 1 residue before the CDR3 end; the end is taken from the germline J gene. Trimming cost V 2 bases and J 2 bases, with 3 bases left between them. The V gene's germline CDR1 is NSHNY and CDR2 SYGAGN. CDR3 length: 12 residues.

Of note for this clone: The listed genes are named as in mouse. The CDR3 end lies 1 residue beyond the end of the read and is filled in from the germline J gene. The J gene is TRBJ1-1, the V gene TRBV16; a possible D gene is TRBD1 (5 bases). Germline CDR1 reads SGHSA; CDR2 reads FRNQAP. This CDR3 contains 14 residues. V was shortened by 1 base and J by 1 base, with 7 bases between the two germline ends. CDR3 sequence reads: CASSLAGGNTEVFF. The part of the CDR3 DNA that was read is TGTGCAAGCAGCTTAGCGGGGGGAAACACAGAAGTCTTC.

A word on this clone: Gene names follow the mouse nomenclature. The read ends 1 residue before the CDR3 terminus; that terminus is restored from the germline J gene. The rearrangement uses TRBV12-2 and TRBJ2-5; 7 bases map to TRBD2. The J segment lost 0 bases and the V segment lost 0 bases, leaving 2 bases of the junction unmatched. CDR3 length: 15 amino acids. The germline CDR1 and CDR2 sequences are SGHLS and HYDKME. Incomplete CDR3 DNA: TGTGCCAGCTCTCTCGGCTGGGGGAACCAAGACACCCAGTAC. Its translation is CASSLGWGNQDTQY. The whole CDR3 region reads CASSLGWGNQDTQYF.

This clone showed up just once. The listed genes are named as in mouse. Read data end 1 residue before the CDR3 end; the end is taken from the germline J gene. The J gene is TRBJ1-1, the V gene TRBV29, with D possibly TRBD1 on 6 matching bases. This CDR3 is built from 14 residues. V lost 0 bases and J 5 bases, leaving 10 bases between the germline ends. Germline lookup yields CDR1 MSHET and CDR2 SYDVDS. CDR3 loop: CASSLSRGGTEVFF. The CDR3 bases that were read are TGTGCTAGCAGTTTATCCAGGGGAGGGACAGAAGTCTTC.

With regard to this clone: Germline and genes: mouse. The read finishes 1 residue shy of the CDR3 end, and the germline J gene is used to complete it. The chain links TRBV19 to TRBJ2-5; 14 positions match TRBD2. CDR3 length: 14 residues. Losses at the gene ends were 4 bases for V and 11 bases for J; bases not matched to a gene: 6. Germline V gives CDR1 FNHDT, CDR2 SITEND (reference sequence). The CDR3 loop is CASSRDWGGAGQYF. The CDR3 DNA, read in part, is TGTGCCAGCAGTCGGGACTGGGGGGGCGCGGGCCAGTAC.

This clone was counted between two and nine times. The listed genes are named as in mouse. The CDR3 extends 1 residue past the end of the read, so its final part is completed from the germline J gene. The J gene is TRBJ2-4, the V gene TRBV16; D is unresolved. V was cut by 3 bases and J by 0 bases, with 4 bases left in between. Germline-derived CDR1 and CDR2 are SGHSA and FRNQAP. There are 13 residues in the CDR3. The CDR3: CASSFTSQNTLYF. The sequenced CDR3 bases are TGTGCAAGCAGCTTTACAAGTCAAAACACCTTGTAC. The variable domain in full, with the rest retrieved from reference TRBV16 and TRBJ2-4, is NAGVIQTPRHKVTGKGQEATLWCEPISGHSAVFWYRQTIVQGLEFLTYFRNQAPIDDSGMPKERFSAQMPNQSHSTLKIQSTQPQDSAVYLCASSFTSQNTLYFGAGTRLSVL.

In this sample, this clone turned up a few times. Mouse gene names and germline throughout. The CDR3 goes on 1 residue after the read ends, and that part is filled in from the germline J gene. The chain employs TRBV12-1 and TRBJ2-3; possibly TRBD1 or TRBD2 for D (5 bases each). The germline V gene encodes CDR1 SGHSN and CDR2 HYEKVE. The CDR3 totals 13 residues. V was trimmed by 4 bases and J by 0 bases, leaving 7 bases between them. CDR3 bases read: TGTGCCAGCTCCCGGGACAGTGCAGAAACGCTGTAT. It is translated as CASSRDSAETLY. The whole CDR3 reads CASSRDSAETLYF.

About this clone: The listed genes are named as in mouse. Read sequence stops 1 residue before the CDR3 end, and the germline J gene provides the missing end. The chain combines TRBV23 with TRBJ2-3; TRBD1, the table's D call, lacks a check against the DNA. There are 14 residues in the CDR3. Germline CDR1 and CDR2: KGHTA and FQNQQP. The CDR3 reads CSSSRDNSAETLYF. The covered CDR3 bases are TGCTCCAGCAGCCGGGACAATAGTGCAGAAACGCTGTAT.

This clone is judged medium-sized. Genes and germline are mouse. The sequence runs out 1 residue before the end of the CDR3; the remainder is reconstructed from the germline J gene. The gene calls are TRBV31 and TRBJ1-1, with TRBD1 identical over 9 bases. V shed 2 bases and J 3 bases; nucleotides not matched to a gene: 1. Germline-derived CDR1 and CDR2 are GKSSPN and SITVG. The CDR3 extends over 13 amino acids. The covered CDR3 bases are TGTGCCTGGAGTGGACAGGGGCACACAGAAGTCTTC. Residues: CAWSGQGHTEVF. Given in full, the CDR3 is CAWSGQGHTEVFF.

This clone was observed once. Genes and germline come from the mouse. The read ends 1 residue before the CDR3 terminus; that terminus is restored from the germline J gene. The chain uses TRBV19 and TRBJ1-1, with D possibly TRBD1 on 5 matching bases. Germline V gene data show CDR1 as FNHDT and CDR2 as SITEND (reference sequence). Trimming pared 2 bases from V and 8 bases from J, leaving 10 bases between. The CDR3 spans 12 residues. The CDR3 spells CASSIREGEVFF. The CDR3 bases that were read are TGTGCCAGCAGTATCAGGGAGGGGGAAGTCTTC.